What follows is one T cell receptor (beta chain) and its context. No antigen is known for it. The PCR had 60 Vbeta and 13 Jbeta primers. The assay was immunoSEQ multiplex PCR, and TCRdb's table has in-frame clones only and misses some. The table records 150,000 to 200,000 clones, approximately 85% of them present only once. The sample is drawn from a study of cytomegalovirus exposure and HLA in healthy donors. The study, taken as a whole, reports: TCR beta chain V- and J-gene trimming was linked, in a later analysis, to a missense variant in DCLRE1C. Prior analysis indicated that the majority of TCR beta V segments exhibited productivity approximately 87% or approximately 30% of the time.

CDR3 length: 15 amino acids. V shed 6 bases, J shed 3 bases, and the junction held 9 bases outside the gene matches. CDR1 KGHSH and CDR2 LQKENI come from the germline V gene. This receptor was identified in a woman in her forties or fifties in good health and CMV-seronegative. Sequences were obtained from PBMCs. The J gene is TRBJ1-1, the V gene TRBV18, with 8 bases that match TRBD1. The CDR3 DNA reads as TGTGCCAGCTCCCGCGGACAGGGAGGTTACACTGAAGCTTTCTTT. Protein sequence: CASSRGQGGYTEAFF. The entire variable domain, with the rest obtained from reference TRBV18 and TRBJ1-1, is as follows: NAGVMQNPRHLVRRRGQEARLRCSPMKGHSHVYWYRQLPEEGLKFMVYLQKENIIDESGMPKERFSAEFPKEGPSILRIQQVVRGDSAAYFCASSRGQGGYTEAFFGQGTRLTVV.